Described below is a single T cell receptor beta chain sequence and its context. Its antigen is unidentified. These data come from a study of shared clonotypes between healthy human individuals. Study as a whole: Sampling drew on donors who were a couple of women and a few men aged 18 to 49. Notes on the study in general: Limitation of the genetic and exposure-history diversity represented came from the few donors. For naive CD4 cells, roughly 5% of clonotypes were shared across a few donors. Among non-shared clonotypes, generation probabilities were lower than among those shared by all four donors.

Here immunoSEQ multiplex PCR was the method, and the copy in TCRdb shows in-frame clones only, minus some. The sample has about 2.4 million clones; roughly 93% are singletons. This sequence originates from a man aged 18 to 29 in good health. Some clones in this sample may be carry-over from other donors' samples. The sample was naive CD4+ T cells from PBMCs. Subset reported: CD45RA+ positively selected.

Written as DNA, the CDR3 is TGTGCCAGCAGCTTAATCGGGGGGATCGGCACTGAAGCTTTCTTT. Translated: CASSLIGGIGTEAFF. The V call is TRBV7-3, the J call TRBJ1-1, with D perhaps matching TRBD1 (5 bases). This CDR3 is 15 amino acids long. V was cut by 1 base and J by 4 bases, with 13 bases left in between. Germline V gives CDR1 SGHTA, CDR2 FQGTGA.